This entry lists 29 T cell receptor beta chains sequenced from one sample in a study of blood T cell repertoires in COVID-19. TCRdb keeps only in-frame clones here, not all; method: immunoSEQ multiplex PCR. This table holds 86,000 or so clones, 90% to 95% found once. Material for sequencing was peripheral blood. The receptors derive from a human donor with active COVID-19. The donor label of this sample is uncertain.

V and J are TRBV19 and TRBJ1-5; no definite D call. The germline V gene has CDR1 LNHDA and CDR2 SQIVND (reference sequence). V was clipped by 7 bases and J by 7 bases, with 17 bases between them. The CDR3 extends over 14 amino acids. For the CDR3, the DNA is TGTGCCAGTACCAGCTCGGAGCCGGGACAGCCCCAGCATTTT. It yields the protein CASTSSEPGQPQHF.

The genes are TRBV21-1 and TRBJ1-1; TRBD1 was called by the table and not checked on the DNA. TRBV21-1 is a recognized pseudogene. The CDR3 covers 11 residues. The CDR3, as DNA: TGTGCCAGCAGCAAGGACAAGGCGGCTTTCTTT. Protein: CASSKDKAAFF.

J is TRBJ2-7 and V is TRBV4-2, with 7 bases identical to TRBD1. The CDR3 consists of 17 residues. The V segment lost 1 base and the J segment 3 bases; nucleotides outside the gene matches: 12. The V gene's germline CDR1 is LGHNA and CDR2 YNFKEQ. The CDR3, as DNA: TGTGCCAGCAGCCAAGGGTCAGGGGGAGTTTCAGTCTACGAGCAGTACTTC. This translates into CASSQGSGGVSVYEQYF.

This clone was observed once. This CDR3 is CASSSLTGGASEQYF. The CDR3 nucleotides read TGTGCCAGCAGCTCCTTGACAGGGGGCGCGTCCGAGCAGTACTTC. The rearrangement uses TRBV5-4 and TRBJ2-7; 10 bases map to TRBD1. This CDR3 contains 15 residues. Trimming took 3 bases from V and 6 from J; bases not matched to a gene: 9. Germline values: CDR1 SGHNT, CDR2 YYREEE (reference sequence).

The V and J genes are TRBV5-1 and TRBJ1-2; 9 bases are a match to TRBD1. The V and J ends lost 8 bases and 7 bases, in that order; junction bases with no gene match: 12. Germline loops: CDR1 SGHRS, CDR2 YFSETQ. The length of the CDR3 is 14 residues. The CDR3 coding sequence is TGCGCCAGTACAAGGGGACAGGGAGGAATTGGCTACACCTTC. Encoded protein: CASTRGQGGIGYTF.

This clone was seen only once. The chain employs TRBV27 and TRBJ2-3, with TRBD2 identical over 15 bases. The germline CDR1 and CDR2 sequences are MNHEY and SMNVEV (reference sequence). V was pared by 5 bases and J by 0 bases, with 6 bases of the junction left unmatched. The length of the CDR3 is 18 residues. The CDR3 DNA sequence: TGTGCCAGCAGTAAGGGACTAGCGGGAGGACTTAGCACAGATACGCAGTATTTT. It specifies CASSKGLAGGLSTDTQYF.

CDR3 amino acids: CASSPDSLDQPQHF. Here the CDR3 DNA reads TGTGCCAGCAGCCCAGACAGTCTAGATCAGCCCCAGCATTTT. This chain joins TRBV6-5 and TRBJ1-5; weak D call: TRBD1 (5 bases). Per germline, CDR1 MNHEY and CDR2 SVGAGI. V lost 6 bases and J lost 5, with 14 bases in between. This CDR3 is 14 amino acids long.

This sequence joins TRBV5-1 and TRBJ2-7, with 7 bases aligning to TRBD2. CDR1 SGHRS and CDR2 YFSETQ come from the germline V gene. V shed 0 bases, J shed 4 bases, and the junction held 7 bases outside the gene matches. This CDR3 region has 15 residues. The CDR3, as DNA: TGCGCCAGCAGCTTGGCGGGCGGGAGAGCTTACGAGCAGTACTTC. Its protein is CASSLAGGRAYEQYF.

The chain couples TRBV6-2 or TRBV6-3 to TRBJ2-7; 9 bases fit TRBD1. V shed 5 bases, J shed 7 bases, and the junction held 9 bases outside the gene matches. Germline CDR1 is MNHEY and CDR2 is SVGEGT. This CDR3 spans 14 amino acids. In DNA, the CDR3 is TGTGCCAGCAGTGACGGGGACAGGGTTCGAGAGCAGTACTTC. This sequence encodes CASSDGDRVREQYF.

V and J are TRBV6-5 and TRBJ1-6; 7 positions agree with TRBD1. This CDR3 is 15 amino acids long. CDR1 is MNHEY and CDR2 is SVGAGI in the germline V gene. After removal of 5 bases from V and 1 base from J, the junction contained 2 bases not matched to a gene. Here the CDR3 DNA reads TGTGCCAGCAGTCCCAGGGGGTCCTATAATTCACCCCTCCACTTT. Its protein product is CASSPRGSYNSPLHF.

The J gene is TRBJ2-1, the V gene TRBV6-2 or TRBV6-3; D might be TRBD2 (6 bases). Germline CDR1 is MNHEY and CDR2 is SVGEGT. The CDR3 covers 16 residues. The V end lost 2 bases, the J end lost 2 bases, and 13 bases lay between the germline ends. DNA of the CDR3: TGTGCCAGCAGTTACGTGTCGGGAGAAACCTACAATGAGCAGTTCTTC. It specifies CASSYVSGETYNEQFF.

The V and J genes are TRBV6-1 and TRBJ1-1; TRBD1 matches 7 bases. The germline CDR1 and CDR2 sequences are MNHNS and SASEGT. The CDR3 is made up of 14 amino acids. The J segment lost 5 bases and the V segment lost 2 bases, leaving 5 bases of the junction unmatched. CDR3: CASSERPGGTEAFF. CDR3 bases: TGTGCCAGCAGTGAACGGCCAGGGGGTACTGAAGCTTTCTTT.

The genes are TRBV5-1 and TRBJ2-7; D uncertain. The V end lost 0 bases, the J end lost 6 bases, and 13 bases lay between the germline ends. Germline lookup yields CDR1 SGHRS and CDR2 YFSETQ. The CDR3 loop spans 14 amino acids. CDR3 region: CASSLGQAPPEQYF. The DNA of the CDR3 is TGCGCCAGCAGCTTGGGCCAGGCCCCCCCCGAGCAGTACTTC.

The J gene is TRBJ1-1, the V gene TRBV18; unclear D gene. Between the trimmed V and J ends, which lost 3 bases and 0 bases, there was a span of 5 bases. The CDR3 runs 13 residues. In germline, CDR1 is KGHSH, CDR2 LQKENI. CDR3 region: CASSPPVNTEAFF. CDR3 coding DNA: TGTGCCAGCTCACCCCCAGTGAACACTGAAGCTTTCTTT.

DNA of the CDR3: TGTGCCAGCAGTCCCCTCACCCGGGGGGAAGCCAAAAACATTCAGTACTTC. It encodes CASSPLTRGEAKNIQYF. This rearrangement joins TRBV27 to TRBJ2-4; 7 bases agree with TRBD2. Trimming took 5 bases from V and 0 from J; bases not matched to a gene: 10. CDR1 and CDR2 (germline): MNHEY, SMNVEV (reference sequence). The CDR3 loop spans 17 amino acids.

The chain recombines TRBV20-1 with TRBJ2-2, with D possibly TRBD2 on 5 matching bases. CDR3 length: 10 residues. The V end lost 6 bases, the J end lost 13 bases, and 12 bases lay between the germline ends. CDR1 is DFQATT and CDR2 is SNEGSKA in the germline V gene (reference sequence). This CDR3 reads CSAAGRGLFF. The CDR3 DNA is TGCAGTGCCGCGGGTCGAGGGCTGTTTTTT.

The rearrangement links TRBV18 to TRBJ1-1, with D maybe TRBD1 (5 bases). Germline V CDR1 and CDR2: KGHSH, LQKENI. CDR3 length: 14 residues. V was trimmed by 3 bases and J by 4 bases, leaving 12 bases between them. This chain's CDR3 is CASSPRGDGTEAFF. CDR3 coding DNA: TGTGCCAGCTCACCGCGGGGGGACGGCACTGAAGCTTTCTTT.

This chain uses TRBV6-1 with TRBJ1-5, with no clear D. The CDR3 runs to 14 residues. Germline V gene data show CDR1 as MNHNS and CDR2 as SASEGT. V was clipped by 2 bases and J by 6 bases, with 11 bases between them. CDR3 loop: CASSELGGPQPQHF. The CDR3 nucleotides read TGTGCCAGCAGTGAACTTGGAGGGCCTCAGCCCCAGCATTTT.

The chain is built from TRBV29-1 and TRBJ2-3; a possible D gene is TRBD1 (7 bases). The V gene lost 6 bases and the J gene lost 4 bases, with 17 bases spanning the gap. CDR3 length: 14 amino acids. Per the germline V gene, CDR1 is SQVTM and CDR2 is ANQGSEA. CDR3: CSVEPGRGADTQYF. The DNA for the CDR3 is TGCAGCGTGGAACCGGGCAGGGGGGCAGATACGCAGTATTTT.

The CDR3 nucleotides are TGTGCCAGCAGTTACTCCTTTTCCTCCTACGAGCAGTACTTC. Its translation is CASSYSFSSYEQYF. The rearrangement uses TRBV6-5 and TRBJ2-7; D ambiguous. Looked up from germline, CDR1 is MNHEY and CDR2 is SVGAGI. This CDR3 is 14 amino acids long. V lost 0 bases and J 0 bases, leaving 6 bases between the germline ends.

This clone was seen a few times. The CDR3: CASNGGGSPLHF. The CDR3 DNA is TGTGCCAGCAATGGCGGTGGTTCACCCCTCCACTTT. This chain connects TRBV3-1 (or the pseudogene TRBV3-2) to TRBJ1-6, with D uncertain. From germline, CDR1 is LGHDT and CDR2 YNNKEL (reference sequence). This CDR3 has 12 residues. The V gene lost 7 bases and the J gene lost 9 bases, with 10 bases spanning the gap.

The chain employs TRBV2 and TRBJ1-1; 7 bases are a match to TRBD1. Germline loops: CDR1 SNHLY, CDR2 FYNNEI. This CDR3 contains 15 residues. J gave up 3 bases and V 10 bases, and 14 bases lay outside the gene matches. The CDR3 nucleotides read TGTGCCACCTTGGGCCTAGGGGGCCGGGACACTGAAGCTTTCTTT. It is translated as CATLGLGGRDTEAFF.

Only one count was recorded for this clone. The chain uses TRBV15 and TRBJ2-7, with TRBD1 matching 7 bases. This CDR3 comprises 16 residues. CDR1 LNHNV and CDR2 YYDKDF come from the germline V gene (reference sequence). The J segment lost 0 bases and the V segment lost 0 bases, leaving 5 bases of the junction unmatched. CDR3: CATSRETDRLSYEQYF. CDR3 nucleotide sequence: TGTGCCACCAGCAGAGAAACGGACAGGCTCTCCTACGAGCAGTACTTC.

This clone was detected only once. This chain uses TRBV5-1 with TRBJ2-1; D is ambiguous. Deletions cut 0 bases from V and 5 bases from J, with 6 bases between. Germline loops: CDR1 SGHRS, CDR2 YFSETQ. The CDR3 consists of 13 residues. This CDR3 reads CASSLATHNEQFF. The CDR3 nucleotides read TGCGCCAGCAGCTTGGCTACCCACAATGAGCAGTTCTTC.

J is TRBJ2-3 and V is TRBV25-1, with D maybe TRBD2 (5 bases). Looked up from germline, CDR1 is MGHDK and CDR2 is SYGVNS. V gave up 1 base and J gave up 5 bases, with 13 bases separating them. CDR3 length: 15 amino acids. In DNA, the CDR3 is TGTGCCAGCAGTGAATCGGGTCGGGGTAGAGATACGCAGTATTTT. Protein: CASSESGRGRDTQYF.

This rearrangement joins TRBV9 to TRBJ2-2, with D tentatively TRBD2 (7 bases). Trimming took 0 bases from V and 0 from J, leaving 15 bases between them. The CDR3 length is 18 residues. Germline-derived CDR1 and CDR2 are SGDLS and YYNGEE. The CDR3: CASSVAAGGGANTGELFF. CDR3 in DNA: TGTGCCAGCAGCGTAGCGGCTGGCGGGGGCGCGAACACCGGGGAGCTGTTTTTT.

The CDR3 DNA sequence: TGTGCCAGTCGGGACAGGGATTGGCGGATGAACACTGAAGCTTTCTTT. The encoded protein is CASRDRDWRMNTEAFF. This chain connects TRBV2 to TRBJ1-1; 9 positions match TRBD1. Unmatched junction bases numbered 11, after V lost 9 bases and J lost 0 bases. Looked up from germline, CDR1 is SNHLY and CDR2 is FYNNEI. CDR3 length equals 16 residues.

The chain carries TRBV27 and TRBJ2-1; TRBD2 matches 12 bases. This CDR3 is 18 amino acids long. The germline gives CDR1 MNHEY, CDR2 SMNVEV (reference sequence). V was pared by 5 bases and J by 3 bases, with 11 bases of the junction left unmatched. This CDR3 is CASSPPGLAGPYYNEQFF. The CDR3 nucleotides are TGTGCCAGCAGTCCGCCCGGACTAGCGGGACCCTACTACAATGAGCAGTTCTTC.

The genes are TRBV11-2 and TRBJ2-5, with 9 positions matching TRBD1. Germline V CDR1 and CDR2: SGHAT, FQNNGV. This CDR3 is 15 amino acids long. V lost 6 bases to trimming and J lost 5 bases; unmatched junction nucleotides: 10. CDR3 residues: CASRRPGQGGETQYF. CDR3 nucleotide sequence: TGTGCCAGCAGGCGACCGGGACAGGGAGGGGAGACCCAGTACTTC.